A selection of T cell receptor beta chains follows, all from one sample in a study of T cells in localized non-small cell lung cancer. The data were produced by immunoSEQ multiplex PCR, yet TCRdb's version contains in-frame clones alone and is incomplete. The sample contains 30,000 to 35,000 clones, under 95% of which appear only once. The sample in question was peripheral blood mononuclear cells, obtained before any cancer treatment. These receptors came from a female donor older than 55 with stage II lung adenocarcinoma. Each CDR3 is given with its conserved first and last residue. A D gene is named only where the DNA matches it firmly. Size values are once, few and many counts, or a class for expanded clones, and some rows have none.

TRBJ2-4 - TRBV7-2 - CASSLVEGFDIQYF TGTGCCAGCAGCTTAGTAGAGGGCTTCGACATTCAGTACTTC
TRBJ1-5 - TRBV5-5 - CASSIGTNNQPQHF TGTGCCAGCAGCATAGGGACAAACAATCAGCCCCAGCATTTT
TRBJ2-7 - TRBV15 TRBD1 CATSRDLTGPEEQYF TGTGCCACCAGCAGAGATTTGACAGGGCCGGAGGAGCAGTACTTC
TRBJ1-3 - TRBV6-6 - CASSFDQSVGTIYF TGTGCCAGCAGTTTCGACCAGTCAGTGGGCACCATATATTTT
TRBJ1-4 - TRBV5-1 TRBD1 CASSLVGTGEKLFF TGCGCCAGCAGCTTGGTTGGGACAGGGGAAAAACTGTTTTTT
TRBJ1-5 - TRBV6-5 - CASGGRSGNQPQHF TGTGCCAGCGGAGGGAGGTCTGGCAATCAGCCCCAGCATTTT
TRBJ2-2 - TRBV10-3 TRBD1 CAISEGGPENTGELFF TGTGCCATCAGTGAAGGGGGCCCAGAGAACACCGGGGAGCTGTTTTTT
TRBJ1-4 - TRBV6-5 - CASSYSTGEKLFF TGTGCCAGCAGTTACTCGACCGGAGAAAAACTGTTTTTT
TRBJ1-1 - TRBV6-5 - CASKLDGNTEAFF TGTGCCAGCAAGTTGGACGGCAACACTGAAGCTTTCTTT
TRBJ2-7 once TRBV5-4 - CASSLDLKDYEQYF TGTGCCAGCAGCTTGGATTTAAAGGACTACGAGCAGTACTTC
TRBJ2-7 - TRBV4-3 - CASSQEGLRNF TGCGCCAGCAGCCAAGAGGGTCTACGAAACTTC
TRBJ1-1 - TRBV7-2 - CASSLETNTEAFF TGTGCCAGCAGCTTAGAGACTAATACTGAAGCTTTCTTT
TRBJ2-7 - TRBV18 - CASSGLYYEQYF TGTGCCAGCTCCGGGCTCTACTACGAGCAGTACTTC
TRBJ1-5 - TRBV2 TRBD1 CASRDSTSNQPQHF TGTGCCAGCCGGGACAGTACAAGCAATCAGCCCCAGCATTTT
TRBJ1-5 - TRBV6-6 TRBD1 CASSLDRFNQPQHF TGTGCCAGCAGCCTGGACAGGTTCAATCAGCCCCAGCATTTT
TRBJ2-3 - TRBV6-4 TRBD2 CASSGSGGADTQYF TGTGCCAGCAGTGGCAGCGGGGGGGCAGATACGCAGTATTTT
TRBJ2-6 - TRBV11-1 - CASSLGRGRVAGANVLTF TGTGCCAGCAGCTTAGGGAGGGGGCGCGTGGCTGGGGCCAACGTCCTGACTTTC
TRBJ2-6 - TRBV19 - CASSPNRDSGANVLTF TGTGCCAGTAGCCCGAACCGAGACTCTGGGGCCAACGTCCTGACTTTC
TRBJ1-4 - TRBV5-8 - CASSLLAREGEKLFF TGTGCCAGCAGCTTGTTGGCCAGGGAGGGCGAAAAACTGTTTTTT
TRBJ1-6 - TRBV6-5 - CASRPGPLNSPLHF TGTGCCAGCAGACCCGGGCCGCTTAATTCACCCCTCCACTTT
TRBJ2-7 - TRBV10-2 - CASAGLNYEQYF TGCGCCAGCGCCGGCCTAAACTACGAGCAGTACTTC
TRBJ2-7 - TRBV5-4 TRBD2 CASSLGFLAGGPNYEQYF TGTGCCAGCAGCTTGGGTTTCCTAGCGGGAGGGCCGAACTACGAGCAGTACTTC
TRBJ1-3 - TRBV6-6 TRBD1 CASNIQGAVGNTIYF TGTGCCAGCAATATACAGGGGGCAGTTGGAAACACCATATATTTT
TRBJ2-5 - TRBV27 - CASSLFAGRTGETQYF TGTGCCAGCAGTTTATTCGCGGGCCGAACGGGAGAGACCCAGTACTTC
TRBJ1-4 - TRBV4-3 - CASSQEPPGRGVNEKLFF TGCGCCAGCAGCCAAGAGCCCCCAGGAAGGGGGGTTAATGAAAAACTGTTTTTT
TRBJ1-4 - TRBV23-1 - CASSHVSGSTNEKLFF TGCGCCAGCAGTCATGTATCGGGATCCACTAATGAAAAACTGTTTTTT
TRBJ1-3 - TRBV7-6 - CASSLEQGSGNTIYF TGTGCCAGCAGCTTAGAACAGGGATCAGGAAACACCATATATTTT
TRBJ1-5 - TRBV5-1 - CASSPVGGGNQPQHF TGCGCCAGCAGCCCGGTCGGGGGGGGGAATCAGCCCCAGCATTTT
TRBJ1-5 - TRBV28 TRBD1 CAALPQGVDNQPQHF TGTGCCGCCCTACCGCAGGGGGTTGACAATCAGCCCCAGCATTTT
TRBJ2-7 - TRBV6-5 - CASSLGGMGTYEQYF TGTGCCAGCAGTTTAGGAGGGATGGGAACCTACGAGCAGTACTTC
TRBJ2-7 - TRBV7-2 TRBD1 CASSLIGGQASYEQYF TGTGCCAGCAGCTTAATAGGGGGCCAGGCCTCCTACGAGCAGTACTTC
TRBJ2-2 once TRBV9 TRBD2 CASSPGGMNTGELFF TGTGCCAGCAGCCCCGGGGGGATGAACACCGGGGAGCTGTTTTTT
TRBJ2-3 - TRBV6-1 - CASSEYWTASTDTQYF TGTGCCAGCAGTGAATACTGGACAGCTAGCACAGATACGCAGTATTTT
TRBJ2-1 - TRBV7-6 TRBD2 CASSLGSASGRYNEQFF TGTGCCAGCAGCTTAGGCTCGGCTAGCGGGAGGTACAATGAGCAGTTCTTC
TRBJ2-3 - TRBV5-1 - CASSPNLATDTDTQYF TGCGCCAGCAGCCCTAATCTAGCGACAGACACAGATACGCAGTATTTT
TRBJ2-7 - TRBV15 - CATSRDVGYEQYF TGTGCCACCAGCAGAGACGTGGGGTACGAGCAGTACTTC
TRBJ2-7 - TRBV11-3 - CASSLVADRGEQYF TGTGCCAGCAGCTTAGTGGCCGACCGAGGTGAGCAGTACTTC
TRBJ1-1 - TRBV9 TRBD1 CASSEGQGRRAFF TGTGCCAGCAGCGAGGGACAGGGGCGAAGAGCTTTCTTT
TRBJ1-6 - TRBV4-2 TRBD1 CASSQAGQGGSPLHF TGTGCCAGCAGCCAAGCGGGACAGGGGGGTTCACCCCTCCACTTT
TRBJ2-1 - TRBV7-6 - CASSFETGRRQFF TGTGCCAGCAGTTTCGAGACAGGGAGGAGGCAGTTCTTC
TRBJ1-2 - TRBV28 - CASRLGGDNYGYTF TGTGCCAGCAGACTGGGGGGGGATAACTATGGCTACACCTTC
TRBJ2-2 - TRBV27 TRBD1 CASSDYRGPTGELFF TGTGCCAGCAGTGACTACAGGGGGCCCACCGGGGAGCTGTTTTTT
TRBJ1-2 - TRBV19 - CASSIRALSVFNYGYTF TGTGCCAGTAGTATTCGGGCCTTAAGCGTTTTTAACTATGGCTACACCTTC
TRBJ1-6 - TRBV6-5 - CASSFQGDNSPLHF TGTGCCAGCAGTTTTCAGGGCGATAATTCACCCCTCCACTTT
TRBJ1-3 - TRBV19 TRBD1 CASSTTGTGSTGNTIYF TGTGCCAGTAGTACTACCGGGACAGGATCAACTGGAAACACCATATATTTT
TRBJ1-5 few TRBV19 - CASSIGSQPQHF TGTGCCAGTAGTATAGGATCTCAGCCCCAGCATTTT
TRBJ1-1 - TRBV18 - CASAPSPSTEAFF TGTGCCAGCGCGCCCTCCCCGTCCACTGAAGCTTTCTTT
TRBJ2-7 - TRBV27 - CASSLRVGEQYF TGTGCCAGCAGTTTAAGAGTGGGCGAGCAGTACTTC
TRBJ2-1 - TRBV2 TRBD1 CASSGTGYNEQFF TGTGCCAGCAGTGGGACAGGCTACAATGAGCAGTTCTTC
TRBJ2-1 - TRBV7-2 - CASSSVSTGEFF TGTGCCAGCAGCTCGGTCTCGACGGGGGAGTTCTTC
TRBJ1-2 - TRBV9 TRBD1 CASSETGQGNYGYTF TGTGCCAGCAGCGAAACCGGACAGGGGAACTATGGCTACACCTTC
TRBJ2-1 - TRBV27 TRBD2 CASLAGGGSYNEQFF TGTGCCAGTTTAGCGGGAGGGGGCTCCTACAATGAGCAGTTCTTC